The 14 T cell receptor beta chains reported below all come from one sample, sequenced in a study of beta chain features in type 1 diabetes. Reverse transcription of all isolated RNA meant that expressed TCRB transcripts were sequenced. Only in-frame clones appear in the TCRdb table, and some are missing; sequencing was by immunoSEQ multiplex PCR. The sample records a few hundred thousand clones, about 15% being singletons. The specimen was naive CD4+ T cells from blood. The receptors shown here come from a young man in good health.

The rearrangement links TRBV19 to TRBJ2-3; the D is unclear. V was cut by 3 bases and J by 1 base, with 14 bases left in between. This CDR3 has 16 residues. Germline assignment: CDR1 LNHDA and CDR2 SQIVND (reference sequence). The CDR3 is CASSMYGYDGTDTQYF. CDR3 in DNA: TGTGCCAGTAGTATGTATGGCTATGATGGCACAGATACGCAGTATTTT.

This clone was picked up a small number of times. This sequence joins TRBV7-2 and TRBJ2-7; TRBD2 matches 12 bases. CDR3 length equals 15 residues. Germline loops: CDR1 SGHTA, CDR2 FQGNSA. The chain's CDR3 is CASSLASATSGGFVV. The CDR3 DNA reads as TGTGCCAGCAGCTTAGCAAGCGCGACTAGCGGGGGTTTTGTAGTC.

The J gene is TRBJ2-3, the V gene TRBV19, with D tentatively TRBD1 (5 bases). V was cut by 4 bases and J by 8 bases, with 19 bases left in between. Germline assignment: CDR1 LNHDA and CDR2 SQIVND (reference sequence). This CDR3 is 15 amino acids long. As DNA, the CDR3 is TGTGCCAGTAGTAAGGACACCTCGACCGGTGGTACGCAGTATTTT. It encodes CASSKDTSTGGTQYF.

V is TRBV5-4 and J is TRBJ1-6, with 7 bases matching TRBD1. Trimming cost V 4 bases and J 4 bases; bases outside gene matches: 5. CDR1 is SGHNT, CDR2 YYREEE, per germline (reference sequence). The CDR3 spans 15 residues. In DNA, the CDR3 is TGTGCCAGCAGCGCCGGACAGGATTATAATTCACCCCTCCACTTT. It codes for CASSAGQDYNSPLHF. Combining the CDR3 with reference TRBV5-4 and TRBJ1-6 gives the whole variable domain ETGVTQSPTHLIKTRGQQVTLRCSSQSGHNTVSWYQQALGQGPQFIFQYYREEENGRGNFPPRFSGLQFPNYSSELNVNALELDDSALYLCASSAGQDYNSPLHFGNGTRLTVT.

This clone has only a few counts. The genes are TRBV18 and TRBJ2-1, with D unclear. Germline lookup yields CDR1 KGHSH and CDR2 LQKENI. V lost 0 bases, J lost 4 bases, and 1 base lay in between. The CDR3 contains 12 residues. CDR3 in DNA: TGTGCCAGCTCACCACCTTACAATGAGCAGTTCTTC. Translating it yields CASSPPYNEQFF. The whole variable domain, remainder taken from reference TRBV18 and TRBJ2-1, is NAGVMQNPRHLVRRRGQEARLRCSPMKGHSHVYWYRQLPEEGLKFMVYLQKENIIDESGMPKERFSAEFPKEGPSILRIQQVVRGDSAAYFCASSPPYNEQFFGPGTRLTVL.

V is TRBV2 and J is TRBJ2-7; the match to TRBD1 covers 7 bases. Germline V lookup: CDR1 SNHLY, CDR2 FYNNEI. Unmatched junction bases numbered 8, after V lost 2 bases and J lost 1 base. CDR3 length: 16 residues. The CDR3 DNA follows: TGTGCCAGCAGTGAAAATCCGACAGGGCTTTCCTACGAGCAGTACTTC. This sequence encodes CASSENPTGLSYEQYF.

The sample holds one count of this clone. The chain is built from TRBV9 and TRBJ2-1; perhaps TRBD2 as D (6 bases). Germline V CDR1 and CDR2: SGDLS, YYNGEE. CDR3 length equals 15 residues. V was clipped by 4 bases and J by 7 bases, with 18 bases between them. CDR3: CASSPQGGIRNEQFF. CDR3 coding DNA: TGTGCCAGCAGCCCCCAAGGCGGGATTAGGAATGAGCAGTTCTTC.

The V and J genes are TRBV2 and TRBJ2-7, with D uncertain. CDR1 and CDR2 (germline): SNHLY, FYNNEI. This CDR3 region has 12 residues. Trimming removed 6 bases from V and 0 bases from J, with 6 bases in between. As DNA, the CDR3 is TGTGCCAGCAGCCAGTACTCCTACGAGCAGTACGTC. Protein sequence: CASSQYSYEQYV.

CDR3 sequence: CASSEVSRTETQYF. The DNA of the CDR3 is TGTGCCAGCAGTGAAGTTAGTCGGACAGAGACCCAGTACTTC. The V and J genes are TRBV2 and TRBJ2-5; no clear D gene. CDR1 and CDR2 from the germline V gene are SNHLY and FYNNEI. V was pared by 1 base and J by 4 bases, with 10 bases between. There are 14 residues in the CDR3.

CDR3 amino acids: CAWSQGTHYGYTF. The CDR3 DNA reads as TGTGCCTGGAGTCAGGGCACCCACTATGGCTACACCTTC. V usage is TRBV30 and J usage is TRBJ1-2; TRBD1 is a possible D gene (5 bases). The CDR3 totals 13 residues. CDR1 GTSNPN and CDR2 SVGIG come from the germline V gene (reference sequence). Trimming removed 2 bases from V and 3 bases from J, with 10 bases in between.

The table lists this clone with a few counts. V gene TRBV21-1 combines with J gene TRBJ2-7; TRBD2 reflects the table's D call only, with no check against the DNA. TRBV21-1 represents a pseudogene. The length of the CDR3 is 13 residues. The CDR3 loop is CTSSKLVTYEQYV. CDR3 nucleotides: TGTACCAGCAGCAAACTAGTTACCTACGAGCAGTACGTC.

This clone has a handful of counts. The chain couples TRBV27 to TRBJ2-7, with D perhaps TRBD1 or TRBD2 (5 bases each). CDR3 size: 14 residues. CDR1 is MNHEY, CDR2 SMNVEV, per germline (reference sequence). V was shortened by 5 bases and J by 0 bases, with 11 bases between the two germline ends. CDR3 sequence (DNA): TGTGCCAGCAGTGAAGCCGGGACCTCCTACGAGCAGTACTTC. Residues: CASSEAGTSYEQYF.

The V call is TRBV7-9, the J call TRBJ2-1; D is possibly TRBD1 (6 bases). The CDR3 has 13 amino acids. Germline assignment: CDR1 SEHNR and CDR2 FQNEAQ (reference sequence). The V end was cut by 6 bases, the J end by 8 bases, with 14 bases between. The CDR3 spells CASSFLQGDEQFF. In DNA form, the CDR3 reads TGTGCCAGCAGTTTTTTACAGGGAGATGAGCAGTTCTTC.

The rearrangement joins TRBV7-9 to TRBJ2-1; 10 bases are a match to TRBD2. CDR1 and CDR2 (germline): SEHNR, FQNEAQ (reference sequence). Trimming at V came to 10 bases and at J to 7 bases, leaving 4 bases not matched to a gene. The CDR3 consists of 12 residues. The CDR3 is CANSGRNNEQFF. CDR3 nucleotides: TGTGCCAATAGCGGGAGGAATAATGAGCAGTTCTTC.